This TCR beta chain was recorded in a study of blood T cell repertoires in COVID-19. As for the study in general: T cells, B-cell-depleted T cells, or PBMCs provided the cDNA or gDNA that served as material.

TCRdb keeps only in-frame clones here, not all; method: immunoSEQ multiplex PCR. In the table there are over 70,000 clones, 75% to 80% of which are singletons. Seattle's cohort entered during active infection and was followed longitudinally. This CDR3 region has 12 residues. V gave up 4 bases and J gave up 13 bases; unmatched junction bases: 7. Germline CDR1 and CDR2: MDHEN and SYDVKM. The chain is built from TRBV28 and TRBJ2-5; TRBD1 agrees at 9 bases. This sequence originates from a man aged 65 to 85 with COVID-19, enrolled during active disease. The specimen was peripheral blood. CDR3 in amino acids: CASSWGQGGLYF. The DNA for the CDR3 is TGTGCCAGCAGTTGGGGACAGGGCGGTCTGTACTTC.